One sample yielded the 29 T cell receptor beta chains listed below, sequenced in a study of blood T cell repertoires in COVID-19. Some clones are missing from TCRdb's copy, which holds only in-frame ones; the method was immunoSEQ multiplex PCR. The sample lists under 300,000 clones; about 85% were seen once. The sequencing sample was made of peripheral blood. The source is a human donor in a cohort sampled during active COVID-19.

The rearrangement joins TRBV6-5 to TRBJ2-7, with 8 bases that match TRBD1. This CDR3 is built from 14 residues. Trimming took 6 bases from V and 3 from J; bases not matched to a gene: 7. The germline gives CDR1 MNHEY, CDR2 SVGAGI. DNA for the CDR3: TGTGCCAGCAGGCAGGGACAGGTTGACTACGAGCAGTACTTC. Protein sequence: CASRQGQVDYEQYF.

The chain links TRBV20-1 to TRBJ2-1; unclear D gene. The V end lost 2 bases, the J end lost 7 bases, and 6 bases lay between the germline ends. Germline V gene data show CDR1 as DFQATT and CDR2 as SNEGSKA (reference sequence). The CDR3 length is 11 residues. CDR3 DNA: TGCAGTGCTAGACCCCATAATGAGCAGTTCTTC. Protein sequence: CSARPHNEQFF.

In this sample, this clone turned up a few times. The chain carries TRBV5-1 and TRBJ2-7, with a possible D match to TRBD1 (5 bases). Germline V lookup: CDR1 SGHRS, CDR2 YFSETQ. Trimming cost V 4 bases and J 5 bases, with 13 bases left between them. This CDR3 contains 13 residues. Written as DNA, the CDR3 is TGCGCCAGCAGCCTTAGGACATCTCACGAGCAGTACTTC. Translation: CASSLRTSHEQYF.

The CDR3 sequence: CASSLEGTGGSGYTF. The CDR3 DNA reads as TGCGCCAGCAGCTTGGAGGGGACAGGGGGCTCTGGTTACACCTTC. The V call is TRBV5-1, the J call TRBJ1-2; 12 bases align to TRBD1. The junction had 8 bases not matched to a gene; V was cut back by 0 bases and J by 11 bases. CDR3 size: 15 residues. The germline gives CDR1 SGHRS, CDR2 YFSETQ.

V gene TRBV5-1 combines with J gene TRBJ1-4; D is undetermined. V dropped 6 bases and J dropped 8 bases, with 17 bases sitting between them. There are 14 residues in the CDR3. The germline V gene encodes CDR1 SGHRS and CDR2 YFSETQ. This CDR3 is CASTSGRTREKLFF. The CDR3 nucleotides read TGCGCCAGCACCTCGGGCCGAACTAGAGAAAAACTGTTTTTT. The full variable domain, its missing parts supplied by reference TRBV5-1 and TRBJ1-4, is KAGVTQTPRYLIKTRGQQVTLSCSPISGHRSVSWYQQTPGQGLQFLFEYFSETQRNKGNFPGRFSGRQFSNSRSEMNVSTLELGDSALYLCASTSGRTREKLFFGSGTQLSVL.

The genes are TRBV11-2 and TRBJ1-2; TRBD1 matches at 8 bases. Trimming took 1 base from V and 3 from J; bases not matched to a gene: 4. The CDR3 loop spans 15 amino acids. From germline, CDR1 is SGHAT and CDR2 FQNNGV. CDR3 in DNA: TGTGCCAGCAGCTTAGGACAGGGGCGATACTATGGCTACACCTTC. Translation gives CASSLGQGRYYGYTF.

The CDR3 loop reads CASSQGPVAGAGQETQYF. The CDR3 DNA reads TGCGCCAGCAGCCAAGGGCCTGTAGCGGGAGCTGGGCAAGAGACCCAGTACTTC. The rearrangement joins TRBV4-1 to TRBJ2-5; 9 bases match TRBD2. The CDR3 length is 18 residues. V shed 1 base, J shed 2 bases, and the junction held 11 bases outside the gene matches. The germline CDR1 and CDR2 sequences are MGHRA and YSYEKL.

V gene TRBV3-1 (or the pseudogene TRBV3-2) combines with J gene TRBJ2-2, with D hard to call. Trimming stripped 1 base from V and 10 bases from J, with 7 bases between. The CDR3 sequence is 12 residues long. Germline values: CDR1 LGHDT, CDR2 YNNKEL (reference sequence). This chain's CDR3 is CASSQAEAELFF. CDR3 bases: TGTGCCAGCAGCCAAGCAGAGGCGGAGCTGTTTTTT.

The rearrangement links TRBV27 to TRBJ2-2; weak D call: TRBD1 (5 bases). Germline V gene sequence: CDR1 MNHEY, CDR2 SMNVEV (reference sequence). CDR3 length: 14 amino acids. Trimming stripped 5 bases from V and 6 bases from J, with 13 bases between. CDR3 in amino acids: CASSPQPGPGELFF. CDR3 nucleotide sequence: TGTGCCAGCAGTCCCCAGCCAGGGCCCGGGGAGCTGTTTTTT.

This clone was seen only once. Germline is not matched at one junction end, which may reflect a read error. This rearrangement joins TRBV28 to TRBJ2-1; 8 bases align to TRBD2. The CDR3 extends over 13 amino acids. CDR1 is MDHEN and CDR2 is SYDVKM in the germline V gene. DNA of the CDR3: TGTGCCAGCAGTTCCGTGGGACTAGAGTATAAGGTCTTC. This codes for CASSSVGLEYKVF.

V and J are TRBV27 and TRBJ2-3; 9 nucleotides align to TRBD2. The CDR3 runs to 19 residues. The V gene's germline CDR1 is MNHEY and CDR2 SMNVEV (reference sequence). Trimming removed 3 bases from V and 0 bases from J; junction bases left unmatched: 13. Written as DNA, the CDR3 is TGTGCCAGCAGTTTCAGGCGTAGCGGGAGAGTATCTAGCACAGATACGCAGTATTTT. This gives the protein CASSFRRSGRVSSTDTQYF.

The J gene is TRBJ2-7, the V gene TRBV11-2, with D possibly TRBD2 on 5 matching bases. The V end lost 6 bases, the J end lost 7 bases, and 19 bases lay between the germline ends. Germline V lookup: CDR1 SGHAT, CDR2 FQNNGV. This CDR3 has 14 residues. The DNA of the CDR3 is TGTGCCAGCAGTTACCGCGGGCGCGGCTGGGAGCAGTACTTC. Protein: CASSYRGRGWEQYF.

The rearrangement uses TRBV13 and TRBJ2-3; 10 bases agree with TRBD2. Germline V lookup: CDR1 PRHDT, CDR2 FYEKMQ (reference sequence). CDR3 length: 13 residues. Germline trimming cut 8 bases from V and 6 bases from J; bases unmatched to any gene: 5. Here the CDR3 reads CASEREGLDTQYF. The DNA for the CDR3 is TGTGCCAGCGAGCGGGAGGGCCTCGATACGCAGTATTTT.

The V and J genes are TRBV23-1 and TRBJ2-3; D is ambiguous. Being an ORF, TRBV23-1 has a function that is uncertain. The CDR3 length is 15 residues. The V end lost 2 bases, the J end lost 0 bases, and 9 bases lay between the germline ends. This CDR3 reads CASSQTPTSTDTQYF. The CDR3 nucleotides are TGCGCCAGCAGTCAAACCCCGACAAGCACAGATACGCAGTATTTT.

This clone came up a few times. The genes are TRBV1 and TRBJ2-7; the table calls TRBD2, which could not be checked here. TRBV1 is described as a pseudogene. The CDR3 covers 14 residues. The CDR3 DNA reads as TGCACCAGCAGCCAAGACTGCGGGAGCTACGAGCAGTACTTC. Amino acids: CTSSQDCGSYEQYF.

The CDR3 sequence: CASPVNGLAGGYEQFF. The CDR3 DNA reads TGCGCCAGCCCAGTCAATGGACTAGCGGGAGGCTATGAGCAGTTCTTC. The chain uses TRBV23-1 and TRBJ2-1; 14 nucleotides match TRBD2. TRBV23-1 is flagged as an ORF with uncertain function. CDR3 length: 16 amino acids. The junction had 11 bases not matched to a gene; V was cut back by 8 bases and J by 8 bases.

This clone was counted between two and nine times. CDR3 nucleotide sequence: TGTGCCAGCAGCGACCGACAGGGCGCCGAGCAGTACTTC. Translating it yields CASSDRQGAEQYF. V is TRBV7-2 and J is TRBJ2-7; 7 bases are shared with TRBD1. The germline V gene encodes CDR1 SGHTA and CDR2 FQGNSA. The CDR3 has 13 amino acids. With 5 bases clipped from V and 6 bases from J, the junction kept 7 bases outside the gene matches.

This sequence joins TRBV14 and TRBJ2-1; 13 nucleotides agree with TRBD2. The V gene's germline CDR1 is SGHDN and CDR2 FVKESK. The CDR3 covers 18 residues. V shed 0 bases and J 7 bases; nucleotides not matched to a gene: 9. This CDR3 is CASSQDRGLAGVLNEQFF. CDR3 in DNA: TGTGCCAGCAGCCAAGATCGTGGACTAGCGGGAGTCTTGAATGAGCAGTTCTTC.

The chain carries TRBV7-2 and TRBJ2-1; 8 nucleotides line up with TRBD2. The J segment lost 6 bases and the V segment lost 1 base, leaving 5 bases of the junction unmatched. Germline assignment: CDR1 SGHTA and CDR2 FQGNSA. The length of the CDR3 is 15 residues. The CDR3 DNA reads TGTGCCAGCAGCTTAGGTGGGACTAGATCCAATGAGCAGTTCTTC. It is translated as CASSLGGTRSNEQFF.

This clone was observed once. This chain links TRBV15 with TRBJ2-7, with 8 positions matching TRBD1. Looked up from germline, CDR1 is LNHNV and CDR2 is YYDKDF (reference sequence). The V gene end was trimmed by 0 bases and the J gene end by 2 bases; junction bases not matched to a gene: 3. The CDR3 totals 15 residues. The CDR3 bases are TGTGCCACCAGCAGAGATGTCAGGGGGCCCTACGAGCAGTACTTC. This encodes CATSRDVRGPYEQYF.

The chain joins TRBV18 to TRBJ1-4, with D maybe TRBD1 (6 bases). Germline V gene data show CDR1 as KGHSH and CDR2 as LQKENI. V lost 4 bases and J 6 bases, leaving 18 bases between the germline ends. There are 16 residues in the CDR3. CDR3 in amino acids: CASSLQRTDRYEKLFF. In nucleotides, the CDR3 is TGTGCCAGCTCACTACAAAGGACGGACAGATATGAAAAACTGTTTTTT.

The genes are TRBV9 and TRBJ1-2; D possibly corresponds to TRBD1 (6 bases). V lost 1 base and J 1 base, leaving 11 bases between the germline ends. Germline values: CDR1 SGDLS, CDR2 YYNGEE. This CDR3 is built from 15 residues. CDR3 DNA sequence: TGTGCCAGCAGCGTACAAGGGGGTAATAACTATGGCTACACCTTC. Translated: CASSVQGGNNYGYTF.

The chain links TRBV28 to TRBJ1-5, with D unresolved. V gave up 6 bases and J gave up 7 bases, with 16 bases separating them. This CDR3 comprises 14 residues. CDR1 is MDHEN and CDR2 is SYDVKM in the germline V gene. The CDR3 bases are TGTGCCAGCAGCCCACCATTTCGGTTGCAGCCCCAGCATTTT. Protein sequence: CASSPPFRLQPQHF.

The genes are TRBV2 and TRBJ2-7; a weak D match, TRBD1 (6 bases). In germline, CDR1 is SNHLY, CDR2 FYNNEI. The CDR3 totals 14 residues. Trimming took off 3 bases at V and 1 base at J, with 10 bases between the two ends. CDR3 loop: CASSDLDSSYEQYF. The CDR3 bases are TGTGCCAGCAGTGACCTGGACAGTTCCTACGAGCAGTACTTC.

The V gene is TRBV4-3, the J gene TRBJ2-3; tentatively, D is TRBD2 (6 bases). The CDR3 is made up of 16 amino acids. Per germline, CDR1 LGHNA and CDR2 YSLEER. Trimming removed 0 bases from V and 5 bases from J, with 15 bases in between. CDR3 amino acids: CASSQDDLPGRDTQYF. CDR3 bases: TGCGCCAGCAGCCAAGACGACCTCCCCGGGAGAGATACGCAGTATTTT.

This chain uses TRBV5-1 with TRBJ2-7; 9 bases are a match to TRBD2. The CDR3 sequence is 14 residues long. The junction had 7 bases not matched to a gene; V was cut back by 4 bases and J by 5 bases. The germline V gene has CDR1 SGHRS and CDR2 YFSETQ. The CDR3 sequence: CASSRSGSAHEQYF. In nucleotides, the CDR3 is TGCGCCAGCAGCCGTAGCGGGAGCGCCCACGAGCAGTACTTC. Based on the CDR3 plus reference TRBV5-1 and TRBJ2-7, the full variable domain is KAGVTQTPRYLIKTRGQQVTLSCSPISGHRSVSWYQQTPGQGLQFLFEYFSETQRNKGNFPGRFSGRQFSNSRSEMNVSTLELGDSALYLCASSRSGSAHEQYFGPGTRLTVT.

V usage is TRBV5-1 and J usage is TRBJ2-7, with a possible D match to TRBD1 (6 bases). The V gene's germline CDR1 is SGHRS and CDR2 YFSETQ. This CDR3 has 15 amino acids. V gave up 0 bases and J gave up 2 bases, with 12 bases separating them. The CDR3 sequence is CASSLDRTVPYEQYF. The CDR3 DNA reads as TGCGCCAGCAGCTTGGACAGGACAGTACCCTACGAGCAGTACTTC.

This CDR3 is CASSFGGAAYEQYF. The CDR3 DNA reads TGTGCCAGCAGTTTTGGAGGCGCAGCCTACGAGCAGTACTTC. V usage is TRBV28 and J usage is TRBJ2-7, with D perhaps matching TRBD2 (5 bases). Trimming removed 3 bases from V and 2 bases from J, with 11 bases in between. Per germline, CDR1 MDHEN and CDR2 SYDVKM. This CDR3 region has 14 residues.

The chain recombines TRBV12-3 or TRBV12-4 with TRBJ1-1; D is unclear. The CDR3 contains 13 residues. The ends were cut back, 6 bases at V and 4 bases at J, with 12 bases in the middle. The DNA of the CDR3 is TGTGCCAGCAGCAGGATGGTGGGCACTGAAGCTTTCTTT. Translated, it gives CASSRMVGTEAFF.